The text below deals with one T cell receptor (beta chain). The entry originates in a study of control samples from healthy donors and cancer patients. Sequencing was performed with immunoSEQ multiplex PCR; in TCRdb, only in-frame clones are kept and a portion is missing. The sample includes about 120,000 clones, approximately 88% of them seen just once. Sequenced material: blood. The receptor's source is a man aged 35 to 55 in good health.

The CDR3 is CASSSSRTDNQPQHF. The CDR3 nucleotides are TGTGCCAGCAGCTCAAGCCGGACAGACAATCAGCCCCAGCATTTT. The chain combines TRBV5-6 with TRBJ1-5, with D perhaps matching TRBD1 (6 bases). Germline V gives CDR1 SGHDT, CDR2 YYEEEE. The CDR3 is made up of 15 amino acids. The V end lost 3 bases, the J end lost 3 bases, and 13 bases lay between the germline ends.